Below, one T cell receptor beta chain is given with its context. Its antigen is not identified. Healthy individuals of Caucasian origin from Russia, aged roughly 6 to 100, served as donors. The record originates from a study of blood T cells in healthy people across ages. The study, taken as a whole, reports: Naive T cell percentage strongly correlated with TCR beta diversity.

Using a J-beta primer mix together with a sample-barcoded 5' primer, a second PCR was run for roughly 6 to 12 cycles. MiXCR, applied by TCRdb to the 5' RACE reads, yields one record per CDR3 protein. The data contain fewer than 2,000,000 distinct CDR3 sequences, about two fifths of them singletons. The sequencing input was blood. This TCR derives from a human donor in good health.

This CDR3 is CASTPGGRVHGGYTF. CDR3 in DNA: TGTGCCAGCACCCCCGGCGGCAGGGTCCATGGCGGCTACACCTTC. The V call is TRBV5-5, the J call TRBJ1-2, with TRBD1 as a possible D gene (5 bases). CDR3 size: 15 residues. Trimming shortened V by 6 bases and J by 8 bases, and 23 bases separated the two germline ends. Germline-derived CDR1 and CDR2 are SGHKS and YYEKEE (reference sequence).